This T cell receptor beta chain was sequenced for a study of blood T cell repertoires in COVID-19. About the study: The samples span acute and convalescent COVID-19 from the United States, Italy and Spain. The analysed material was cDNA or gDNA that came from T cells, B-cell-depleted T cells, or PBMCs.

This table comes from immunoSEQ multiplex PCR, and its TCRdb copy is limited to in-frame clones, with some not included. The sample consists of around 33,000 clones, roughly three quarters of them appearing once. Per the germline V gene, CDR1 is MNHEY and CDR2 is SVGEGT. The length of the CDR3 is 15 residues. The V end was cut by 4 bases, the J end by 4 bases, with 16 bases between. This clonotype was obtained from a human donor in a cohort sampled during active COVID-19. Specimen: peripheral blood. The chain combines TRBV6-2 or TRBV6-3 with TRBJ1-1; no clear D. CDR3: CASSWAVLSPTEAFF. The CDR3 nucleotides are TGTGCCAGCAGTTGGGCAGTTTTGTCTCCCACTGAAGCTTTCTTT.